This record concerns one T cell receptor beta chain sequence. Its antigen is unidentified. These data come from a study of PD-1 blockade in classical Hodgkin lymphoma. Following autologous stem cell transplantation, relapse occurred in every patient, and exposure to brentuximab vedotin varied. This CDR3 is built from 15 residues. Trimming took 6 bases from V and 8 from J, leaving 17 bases between them. The V gene's germline CDR1 is MDHEN and CDR2 SYDVKM. The protocol was immunoSEQ multiplex PCR, while the TCRdb copy is restricted to in-frame clones and leaves out a portion. The sample has tens of thousands of clones, about 71% seen once. General study results and limits: Repertoire differences have undefined causes, possibly disease activity or prior therapy. Nivolumab starters within 1 year of ASCT were excluded.

The chain employs TRBV28 and TRBJ1-6; D not certain. This clonotype originated in a human donor with classical Hodgkin lymphoma. The sample here was peripheral blood mononuclear cells (PBMCs), taken at baseline. The CDR3 DNA reads TGTGCCAGCAGCTTAGTTTTAGGTACCCATTCACCCCTCCACTTT. Residues: CASSLVLGTHSPLHF.